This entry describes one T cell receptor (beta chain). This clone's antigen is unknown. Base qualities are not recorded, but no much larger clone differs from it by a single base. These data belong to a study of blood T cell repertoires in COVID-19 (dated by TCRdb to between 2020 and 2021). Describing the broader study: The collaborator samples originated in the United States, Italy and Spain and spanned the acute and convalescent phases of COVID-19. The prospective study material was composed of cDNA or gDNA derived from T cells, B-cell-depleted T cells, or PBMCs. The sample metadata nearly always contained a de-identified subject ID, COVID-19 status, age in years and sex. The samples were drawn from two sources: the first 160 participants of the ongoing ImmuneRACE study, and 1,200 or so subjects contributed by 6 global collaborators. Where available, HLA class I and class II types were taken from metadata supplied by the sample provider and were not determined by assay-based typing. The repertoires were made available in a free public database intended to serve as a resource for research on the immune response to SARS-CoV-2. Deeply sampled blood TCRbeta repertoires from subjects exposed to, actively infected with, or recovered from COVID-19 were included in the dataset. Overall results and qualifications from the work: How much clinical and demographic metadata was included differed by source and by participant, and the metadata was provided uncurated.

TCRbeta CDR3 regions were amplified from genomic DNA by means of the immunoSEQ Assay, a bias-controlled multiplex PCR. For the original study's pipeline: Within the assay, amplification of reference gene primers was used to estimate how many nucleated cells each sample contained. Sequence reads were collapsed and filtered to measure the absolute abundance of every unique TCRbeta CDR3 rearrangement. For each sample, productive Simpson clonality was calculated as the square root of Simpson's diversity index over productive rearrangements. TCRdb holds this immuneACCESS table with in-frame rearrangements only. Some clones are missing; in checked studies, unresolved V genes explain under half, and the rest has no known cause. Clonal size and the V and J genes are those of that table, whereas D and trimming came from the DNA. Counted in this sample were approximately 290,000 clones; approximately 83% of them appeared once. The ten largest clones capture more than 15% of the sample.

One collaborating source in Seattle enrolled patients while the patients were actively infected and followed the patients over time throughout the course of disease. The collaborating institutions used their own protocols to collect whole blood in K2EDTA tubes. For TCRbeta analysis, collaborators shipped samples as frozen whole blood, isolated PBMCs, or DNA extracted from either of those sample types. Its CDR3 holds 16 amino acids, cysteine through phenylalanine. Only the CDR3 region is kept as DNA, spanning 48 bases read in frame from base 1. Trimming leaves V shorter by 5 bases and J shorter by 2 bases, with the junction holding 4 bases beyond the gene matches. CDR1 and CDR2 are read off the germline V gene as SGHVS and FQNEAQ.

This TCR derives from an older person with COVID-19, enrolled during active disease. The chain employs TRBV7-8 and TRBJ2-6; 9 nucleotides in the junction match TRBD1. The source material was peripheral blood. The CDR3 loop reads CASSEQGATGANVLTF. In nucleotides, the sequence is TGTGCCAGCAGCGAACAGGGGGCAACTGGGGCCAACGTCCTGACTTTC.